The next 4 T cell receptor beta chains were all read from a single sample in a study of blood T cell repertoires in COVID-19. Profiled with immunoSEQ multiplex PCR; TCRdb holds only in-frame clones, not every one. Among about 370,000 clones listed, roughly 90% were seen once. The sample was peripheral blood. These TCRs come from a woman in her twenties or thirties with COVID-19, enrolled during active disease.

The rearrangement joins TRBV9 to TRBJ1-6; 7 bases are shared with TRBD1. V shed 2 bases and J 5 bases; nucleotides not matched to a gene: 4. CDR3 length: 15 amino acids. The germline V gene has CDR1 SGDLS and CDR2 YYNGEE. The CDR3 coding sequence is TGTGCCAGCAGCGTGTGGGACAGCCATAATTCACCCCTCCACTTT. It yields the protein CASSVWDSHNSPLHF.

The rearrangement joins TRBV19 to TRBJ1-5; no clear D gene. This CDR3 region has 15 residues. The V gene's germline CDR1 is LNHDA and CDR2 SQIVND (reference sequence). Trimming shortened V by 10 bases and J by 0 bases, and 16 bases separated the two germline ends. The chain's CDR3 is CAIGRVGYSNQPQHF. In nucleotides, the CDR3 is TGTGCCATTGGGCGGGTGGGGTATAGCAATCAGCCCCAGCATTTT.

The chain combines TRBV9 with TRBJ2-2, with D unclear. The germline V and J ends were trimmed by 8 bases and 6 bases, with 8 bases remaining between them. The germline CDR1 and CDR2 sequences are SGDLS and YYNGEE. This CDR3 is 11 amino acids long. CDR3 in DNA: TGTGCCAGTAGAGGTCCCGGGGAGCTGTTTTTT. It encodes CASRGPGELFF.

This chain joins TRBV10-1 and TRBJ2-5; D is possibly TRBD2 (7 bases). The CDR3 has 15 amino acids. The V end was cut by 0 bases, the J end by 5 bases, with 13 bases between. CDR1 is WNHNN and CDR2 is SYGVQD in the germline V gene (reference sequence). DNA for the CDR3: TGCGCCAGCAGTGAGTCTGGGGGGGGCCGGGAGACCCAGTACTTC. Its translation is CASSESGGGRETQYF.